This T cell receptor beta chain was identified during a study of CD4 and CD8 cells across lung adenocarcinoma regions. Of note for this clonotype: A clone one base away is much larger, so this may be a read error.

Germline CDR1 and CDR2: MNHNS and SASEGT. Trimming pared 7 bases from V and 7 bases from J, leaving 13 bases between. The CDR3 contains 12 residues. TCRdb itself ran the PCR reads through MiXCR, one entry per CDR3 protein. The table records about 16,000 distinct CDR3 sequences, under 70% of them present only once. The patients had localized lung adenocarcinoma, a non-small cell subtype. This clonotype was sampled from a female donor with lung adenocarcinoma. The CD4 and CD8 labels of this study may be unreliable. The chain is built from TRBV6-1 and TRBJ1-2; the D gene is possibly TRBD1 (6 bases). The specimen was CD8+ T cells from the center of a lung tumor. The CDR3 loop reads CASTLGGAGYTF. The CDR3 nucleotides are TGTGCCAGCACCCTAGGGGGAGCTGGCTACACCTTC.